This T cell receptor (beta chain) was retrieved from a study of blood T cell repertoires in COVID-19. At the level of the study: Samples of COVID-19 (acute and convalescent) were obtained from the United States, Italy and Spain.

Original handling: Estimation of nucleated cell counts was performed using reference gene primer amplification. Assay: immunoSEQ multiplex PCR; the TCRdb copy retains only in-frame clones and omits some. V and J calls and clone size are copied from that table; D and trimming were computed from the DNA. Of 300,000 to 400,000 clones listed, approximately 88% are singletons. With 6 bases removed from V and 7 bases from J, the gap between germline ends came to 15 bases. Germline V gene data show CDR1 as SGHTA and CDR2 as FQGTGA. This CDR3 region has 13 residues. A Seattle source enrolled patients during active infection and followed them longitudinally.

The specimen was peripheral blood. V and J are TRBV7-3 and TRBJ1-1; D is ambiguous. The TCR originated in a woman in her twenties or thirties with COVID-19, enrolled during active disease. In DNA form, the CDR3 reads TGTGCCAGCAGTCTTCGCCATACTGATGAAGCTTTCTTT. It encodes CASSLRHTDEAFF.